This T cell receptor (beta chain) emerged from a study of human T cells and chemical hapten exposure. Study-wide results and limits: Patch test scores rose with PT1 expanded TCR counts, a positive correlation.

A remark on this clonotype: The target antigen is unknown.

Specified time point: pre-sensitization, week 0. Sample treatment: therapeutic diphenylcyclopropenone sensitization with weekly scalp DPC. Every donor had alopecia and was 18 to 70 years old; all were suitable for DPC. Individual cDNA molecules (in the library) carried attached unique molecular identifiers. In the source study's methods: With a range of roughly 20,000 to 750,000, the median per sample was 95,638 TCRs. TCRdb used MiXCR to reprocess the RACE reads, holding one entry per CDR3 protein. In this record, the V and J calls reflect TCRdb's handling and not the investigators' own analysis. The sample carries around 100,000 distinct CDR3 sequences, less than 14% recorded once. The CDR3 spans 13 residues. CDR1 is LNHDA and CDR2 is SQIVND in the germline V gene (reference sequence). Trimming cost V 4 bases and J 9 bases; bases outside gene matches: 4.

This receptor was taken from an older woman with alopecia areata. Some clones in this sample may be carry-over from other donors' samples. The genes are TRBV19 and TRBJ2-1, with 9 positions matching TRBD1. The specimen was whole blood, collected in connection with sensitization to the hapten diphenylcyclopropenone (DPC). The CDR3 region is CASSTGTGIEQFF. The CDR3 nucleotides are TGTGCCAGTAGTACCGGGACAGGGATTGAGCAGTTCTTC.